The 12 T cell receptor beta chains below all came from one sample that was sequenced in a study of shared clonotypes between healthy human individuals. Libraries were prepared by immunoSEQ multiplex PCR; TCRdb keeps only in-frame clonotypes and omits some of them. The table lists approximately 980,000 clones, about three quarters of them singletons. What was sequenced was memory CD4+ T cells sorted from blood. Subset noted: CD45RA-negative fraction. These receptors were collected from a man aged 18 to 29 in good health.

This chain uses TRBV10-1 with TRBJ2-3; 15 nucleotides agree with TRBD2. V shed 5 bases, J shed 4 bases, and the junction held 1 base outside the gene matches. Per germline, CDR1 WNHNN and CDR2 SYGVQD (reference sequence). The CDR3 has 15 amino acids. The DNA for the CDR3 is TGCGCCAGCAGTAGGACTAGCGGGGGGGCAGATACGCAGTATTTT. Amino acids: CASSRTSGGADTQYF.

With regard to this clone: A single base separates this from a much larger clone, so it may be a read error. The J gene is TRBJ2-7, the V gene TRBV30; maybe TRBD2 (7 bases). Germline values: CDR1 GTSNPN, CDR2 SVGIG (reference sequence). The V end was cut by 0 bases, the J end by 6 bases, with 12 bases between. CDR3 length equals 13 residues. The CDR3 protein is CAWSVNREGEQYF. The DNA for the CDR3 is TGTGCCTGGAGTGTAAACAGGGAGGGCGAGCAGTACTTC.

V gene TRBV19 combines with J gene TRBJ2-3, with 13 bases fitting TRBD2. V dropped 4 bases and J dropped 2; count of bases not matched to a gene: 3. The V gene's germline CDR1 is LNHDA and CDR2 SQIVND (reference sequence). The CDR3 runs 16 residues. CDR3 DNA sequence: TGTGCCAGTAGTAAGGGACTAGCGGGGACCACAGATACGCAGTATTTT. This gives the protein CASSKGLAGTTDTQYF.

The rearrangement uses TRBV5-1 and TRBJ1-1, with TRBD1 matching over 8 bases. This CDR3 contains 15 residues. Unmatched junction bases numbered 6, after V lost 4 bases and J lost 1 base. Germline values: CDR1 SGHRS, CDR2 YFSETQ. The CDR3 loop is CASSTDGQGNTEAFF. As DNA, the CDR3 is TGCGCCAGCAGCACCGATGGACAGGGGAACACTGAAGCTTTCTTT. The entire variable domain, with the rest obtained from reference TRBV5-1 and TRBJ1-1, is as follows: KAGVTQTPRYLIKTRGQQVTLSCSPISGHRSVSWYQQTPGQGLQFLFEYFSETQRNKGNFPGRFSGRQFSNSRSEMNVSTLELGDSALYLCASSTDGQGNTEAFFGQGTRLTVV.

The chain links TRBV5-8 to TRBJ2-5; D possibly corresponds to TRBD2 (6 bases). This CDR3 contains 16 residues. Per the germline V gene, CDR1 is SGHTS and CDR2 is YDEGEE. With 0 bases removed from V and 3 bases from J, the gap between germline ends came to 15 bases. CDR3 loop: CASSLARGGGKETQYF. In DNA, the CDR3 is TGTGCCAGCAGCTTGGCGCGGGGCGGAGGAAAAGAGACCCAGTACTTC.

The chain has TRBV6-6 and TRBJ2-4; a weak D match, TRBD1 (6 bases). This CDR3 is 13 amino acids long. CDR1 and CDR2 (germline): MNHNY, SVGAGI (reference sequence). Trimming cost V 6 bases and J 8 bases, with 14 bases left between them. The CDR3 protein is CASSQQGLDIQYF. The DNA of the CDR3 is TGTGCCAGCAGCCAACAGGGTTTGGACATTCAGTACTTC.

This clone has only a few counts. The J gene is TRBJ2-3, the V gene TRBV30, with 8 bases aligning to TRBD2. The ends lost 5 bases at V and 3 bases at J; junction bases unmatched: 7. The germline V gene encodes CDR1 GTSNPN and CDR2 SVGIG (reference sequence). The CDR3 has 14 amino acids. This chain's CDR3 is CAWSRGGQTDTQYF. The CDR3 DNA reads as TGTGCCTGGTCCCGGGGGGGCCAGACAGATACGCAGTATTTT. The entire variable domain, with the rest obtained from reference TRBV30 and TRBJ2-3, is as follows: SQTIHQWPATLVQPVGSPLSLECTVEGTSNPNLYWYRQAAGRGLQLLFYSVGIGQISSEVPQNLSASRPQDRQFILSSKKLLLSDSGFYLCAWSRGGQTDTQYFGPGTRLTVL.

The chain is built from TRBV10-3 and TRBJ1-2; 7 bases align to TRBD1. Germline assignment: CDR1 ENHRY and CDR2 SYGVKD. This CDR3 has 15 residues. The ends lost 2 bases at V and 2 bases at J; junction bases unmatched: 5. CDR3 residues: CAISEQGVGNYGYTF. The CDR3 nucleotides read TGTGCCATCAGTGAGCAGGGGGTGGGAAACTATGGCTACACCTTC.

This clone appeared once. The chain is built from TRBV7-2 and TRBJ1-5; D not resolved. The CDR3 spans 14 residues. Germline CDR1 is SGHTA and CDR2 is FQGNSA. V was shortened by 2 bases and J by 3 bases, with 8 bases between the two germline ends. The CDR3 spells CASSLSTVNQPQHF. The CDR3 nucleotides read TGTGCCAGCAGCTTATCAACAGTCAATCAGCCCCAGCATTTT.

This chain links TRBV10-3 with TRBJ2-6; 9 positions match TRBD1. V trimming: 5 bases; J trimming: 0 bases; junction bases outside the gene matches: 8. Germline V gives CDR1 ENHRY, CDR2 SYGVKD. The CDR3 totals 18 residues. CDR3 residues: CAISLPGQGGSGANVLTF. CDR3 DNA: TGTGCCATCAGTTTACCGGGACAGGGAGGCTCTGGGGCCAACGTCCTGACTTTC.

The rearrangement joins TRBV4-1 to TRBJ2-2; D is uncertain. Germline V lookup: CDR1 MGHRA, CDR2 YSYEKL. This CDR3 has 16 residues. The germline V and J ends were trimmed by 5 bases and 1 base, with 14 bases remaining between them. This chain's CDR3 is CASSSRMGRNTGELFF. The CDR3 nucleotides are TGCGCCAGCAGCTCAAGAATGGGCAGGAACACCGGGGAGCTGTTTTTT.

The chain links TRBV5-6 to TRBJ2-6, with D perhaps matching TRBD1 (6 bases). Germline V CDR1 and CDR2: SGHDT, YYEEEE. V gave up 0 bases and J gave up 0 bases, with 13 bases separating them. This CDR3 is built from 18 residues. The CDR3 sequence: CASSLGGHRSSGANVLTF. DNA of the CDR3: TGTGCCAGCAGCTTGGGGGGACACCGCAGCTCTGGGGCCAACGTCCTGACTTTC.